This T cell receptor beta chain emerged from a study of T cell repertoires in cytomegalovirus infection. This clonotype occurred a few times. What it binds is unknown. The V and J ends lost 7 bases and 6 bases respectively, with 18 bases between them. Per the germline V gene, CDR1 is ENHRY and CDR2 is SYGVKD. CDR3 length: 14 amino acids. TCRdb re-analysed the reads in MiXCR, keeping a single row per CDR3 protein. The profile shows some 940,000 distinct CDR3 sequences, about a third of them singletons. This chain links TRBV10-3 with TRBJ1-2, with a possible D match to TRBD1 (6 bases). The TCR sequence derives from a human donor in good health (CMV status not recorded). Some clones in this sample may be carry-over from other donors' samples. The sequencing here drew on cultured CD8+ T cells from PBMCs, taken from culture after CMV antigen stimulation. CDR3: CAINLRGPGDGYTF. The CDR3, as DNA: TGTGCCATCAACTTGCGAGGCCCAGGGGATGGCTACACCTTC.